Sequencing of this T cell receptor beta chain was carried out in a study of T cell responses to AZD1222 COVID-19 vaccine. General observations from the study: Compared with day 0, the breadth and depth of the Spike-specific TCR repertoire rose significantly after two doses of AZD1222.

The CDR3 consists of 15 residues. A word on this clone: The antigen is undetermined.

The table came from immunoSEQ multiplex PCR; TCRdb's copy has only in-frame clones and leaves some out. The table has approximately 75,000 clones, almost 90% seen once. The sequence came from an adult who received the AZD1222 COVID-19 vaccine. The sample in question was peripheral blood, obtained 28 days after the second AZD1222 dose. The rearrangement links TRBV21-1 to TRBJ2-3; TRBD1, the table's D call, was not compared with the DNA. TRBV21-1 is an annotated pseudogene. CDR3 protein: CASSPYEGGTDTQYF. DNA of the CDR3: TGTGCCAGCAGCCCGTACGAGGGGGGCACAGATACGCAGTATTTT.